These T cell receptor beta chains were read from a single sample in a study of immune cell composition in non-small cell lung cancer. Measured with immunoSEQ multiplex PCR; TCRdb has only the in-frame clones, and not every one. The sample contains approximately 11,000 clones, 50% to 75% of which appear only once. The sequenced material came from lung tumor tissue. These receptors came from a human donor with non-small cell lung cancer. Each CDR3 is given with its conserved first and last residue. Each record gives: CDR3 protein, CDR3 DNA, clone size, V gene, J gene, D gene. A D gene is named only where the DNA matches it firmly. Clone sizes are given selectively: once, few, many, or a class where the clone is expanded.

CDR3: CASSLWGEGTGELFF
DNA: TGTGCCAGCAGTTTATGGGGGGAGGGGACCGGGGAGCTGTTTTTT
size: -
V: TRBV28
J: TRBJ2-2
D: TRBD2

CDR3: CASSEPGGLGNEQFF
DNA: TGTGCCAGCAGCGAACCGGGGGGCCTGGGGAATGAGCAGTTCTTC
size: few
V: TRBV11-2
J: TRBJ2-1
D: -

CDR3: CASSVRQLTEAFF
DNA: TGTGCCAGCAGTGTCCGACAGCTCACTGAAGCTTTCTTT
size: -
V: TRBV27
J: TRBJ1-1
D: -

CDR3: CASSQFPSSGNTIYF
DNA: TGTGCCAGCAGCCAATTCCCGAGCTCTGGAAACACCATATATTTT
size: -
V: TRBV16
J: TRBJ1-3
D: -

CDR3: CASSPHPGQGQPQHF
DNA: TGTGCCAGTAGTCCCCACCCGGGACAGGGACAGCCCCAGCATTTT
size: few
V: TRBV19
J: TRBJ1-5
D: TRBD1

CDR3: CASSPTGGRYEQYF
DNA: TGTGCCAGTAGTCCAACAGGGGGCCGCTACGAGCAGTACTTC
size: medium-sized
V: TRBV19
J: TRBJ2-7
D: TRBD1

CDR3: CASFDSFNRGTQYF
DNA: TGTGCCAGTTTCGACAGCTTTAATAGGGGGACCCAGTACTTC
size: -
V: TRBV7-6
J: TRBJ2-5
D: -

CDR3: CASSYGLAHSTDTQYF
DNA: TGTGCCAGCAGTTACGGGTTAGCTCATAGCACAGATACGCAGTATTTT
size: -
V: TRBV6-6
J: TRBJ2-3
D: -

CDR3: CASSLGLAGRNEQFF
DNA: TGTGCCAGCAGCTTAGGACTAGCGGGTCGCAATGAGCAGTTCTTC
size: few
V: TRBV11-2
J: TRBJ2-1
D: TRBD2

CDR3: CASSFSRGSYNEQFF
DNA: TGTGCCAGCAGCTTTTCCAGGGGCTCCTACAATGAGCAGTTCTTC
size: once
V: TRBV7-9
J: TRBJ2-1
D: -

CDR3: CASSLGRQIETQYF
DNA: TGTGCCAGCAGCTTAGGGAGGCAGATAGAGACCCAGTACTTC
size: few
V: TRBV7-6
J: TRBJ2-5
D: -

CDR3: CASSPTGTLGNEQFF
DNA: TGTGCCAGCAGCCCCACCGGGACATTAGGCAATGAGCAGTTCTTC
size: -
V: TRBV7-9
J: TRBJ2-1
D: -

CDR3: CASSLAGSSYEQYF
DNA: TGTGCCAGCAGCTTGGCGGGTAGCTCCTACGAGCAGTACTTC
size: -
V: TRBV5-5
J: TRBJ2-7
D: -

CDR3: CASSTRPRRTGEADTQYF
DNA: TGTGCCAGTAGTACCCGACCGCGTCGGACAGGGGAGGCAGATACGCAGTATTTT
size: -
V: TRBV19
J: TRBJ2-3
D: TRBD1

CDR3: CASSSRTGVNEKLFF
DNA: TGTGCCAGCAGCTCCCGGACAGGGGTAAATGAAAAACTGTTTTTT
size: -
V: TRBV7-8
J: TRBJ1-4
D: TRBD1

CDR3: CASSSGLRARTQPQHF
DNA: TGTGCCAGCAGTTCCGGATTGCGGGCGCGGACCCAGCCCCAGCATTTT
size: -
V: TRBV28
J: TRBJ1-5
D: -

CDR3: CASRAGVGYEQYF
DNA: TGCGCCAGCAGAGCGGGAGTGGGGTACGAGCAGTACTTC
size: medium-sized
V: TRBV10-2
J: TRBJ2-7
D: TRBD2

CDR3: CASGLVLSTYEGYTF
DNA: TGTGCTAGTGGTTTGGTACTGAGCACCTATGAGGGCTACACCTTC
size: medium-sized
V: TRBV12-5
J: TRBJ1-2
D: -

CDR3: CASSLIDREPYNEQFF
DNA: TGTGCCAGCAGCTTAATCGACAGGGAACCCTACAATGAGCAGTTCTTC
size: -
V: TRBV7-2
J: TRBJ2-1
D: TRBD1

CDR3: CASSLGGGEQYF
DNA: TGTGCCAGCAGCTTAGGGGGAGGCGAGCAGTACTTC
size: -
V: TRBV11-2
J: TRBJ2-7
D: -

CDR3: CASHYVQAGGVYNEQFF
DNA: TGTGCCAGCCACTATGTCCAGGCGGGAGGGGTCTACAATGAGCAGTTCTTC
size: -
V: TRBV7-9
J: TRBJ2-1
D: TRBD2

CDR3: CAITRTSGSEQFF
DNA: TGTGCCATCACAAGGACCAGCGGGAGTGAGCAGTTCTTC
size: -
V: TRBV10-3
J: TRBJ2-1
D: TRBD2

CDR3: CASSQKYWTSGIYHEQYF
DNA: TGCGCCAGCAGCCAAAAGTATTGGACTAGCGGGATTTACCACGAGCAGTACTTC
size: -
V: TRBV4-1
J: TRBJ2-7
D: TRBD2

CDR3: CACRDRGSGANVLTF
DNA: TGTGCCTGCCGGGACAGAGGCTCTGGGGCCAACGTCCTGACTTTC
size: -
V: TRBV19
J: TRBJ2-6
D: TRBD1

CDR3: CASMVAGGPSDEQFF
DNA: TGTGCCAGCATGGTAGCGGGAGGGCCCTCCGATGAGCAGTTCTTC
size: -
V: TRBV2
J: TRBJ2-1
D: TRBD2

CDR3: CASSSGGGLAKNIQYF
DNA: TGTGCCAGCAGCTCAGGCGGGGGACTAGCCAAAAACATTCAGTACTTC
size: -
V: TRBV5-4
J: TRBJ2-4
D: TRBD2

CDR3: CASSLVRGKGTEAFF
DNA: TGTGCCAGCAGCTTAGTTCGGGGAAAGGGCACTGAAGCTTTCTTT
size: -
V: TRBV7-2
J: TRBJ1-1
D: -

CDR3: CASTAVDTQYF
DNA: TGTGCCAGCACAGCGGTAGATACGCAGTATTTT
size: -
V: TRBV2
J: TRBJ2-3
D: -

CDR3: CASQLIETSADTQYF
DNA: TGTGCCAGCCAACTCATCGAAACTAGTGCAGATACGCAGTATTTT
size: -
V: TRBV2
J: TRBJ2-3
D: -

CDR3: CARSRPGLAAETQYF
DNA: TGTGCCAGGAGCCGACCGGGACTAGCAGCCGAGACCCAGTACTTC
size: -
V: TRBV2
J: TRBJ2-5
D: TRBD2